This entry is about one TCR beta chain. Antigen unknown. This specimen belongs to a study of Graves' ophthalmopathy and Graves' hyperthyroidism. Study results and caveats: Discrimination between ophthalmopathy and stable hyperthyroidism by a 13-signature model showed nearly 90% sensitivity and about 80% specificity.

RNA transcripts served as template for amplifying TCR beta CDR3 sequences. An opening RT-PCR round employed HTBI primers and preceded a second-round multiplex PCR. A single record per CDR3 protein comes from TCRdb applying MiXCR to the multiplex PCR reads. The sample carries approximately 640,000 distinct CDR3 sequences, approximately 39% recorded once. Ophthalmopathy donors showed moderate-to-severe activity, CAS ≥3, NOSPECS ≥4 and a duration under 3 months. In this cohort, patients with other autoimmune diseases, uncontrolled infections, pregnancy or lactation were excluded. The germline gives CDR1 SGHTA, CDR2 FQGNSA. Trimming left V 1 base short and J 4 bases short, with 11 bases between. The length of the CDR3 is 15 residues.

This TCR was recovered from an adult man with Graves' ophthalmopathy. This chain uses TRBV7-2 with TRBJ1-3, with D perhaps TRBD1 (5 bases). The sequenced sample was peripheral blood. The CDR3 spells CASSLEGTDGNTIYF. The DNA of the CDR3 is TGTGCCAGCAGCTTAGAAGGGACGGACGGAAACACCATATATTTT.